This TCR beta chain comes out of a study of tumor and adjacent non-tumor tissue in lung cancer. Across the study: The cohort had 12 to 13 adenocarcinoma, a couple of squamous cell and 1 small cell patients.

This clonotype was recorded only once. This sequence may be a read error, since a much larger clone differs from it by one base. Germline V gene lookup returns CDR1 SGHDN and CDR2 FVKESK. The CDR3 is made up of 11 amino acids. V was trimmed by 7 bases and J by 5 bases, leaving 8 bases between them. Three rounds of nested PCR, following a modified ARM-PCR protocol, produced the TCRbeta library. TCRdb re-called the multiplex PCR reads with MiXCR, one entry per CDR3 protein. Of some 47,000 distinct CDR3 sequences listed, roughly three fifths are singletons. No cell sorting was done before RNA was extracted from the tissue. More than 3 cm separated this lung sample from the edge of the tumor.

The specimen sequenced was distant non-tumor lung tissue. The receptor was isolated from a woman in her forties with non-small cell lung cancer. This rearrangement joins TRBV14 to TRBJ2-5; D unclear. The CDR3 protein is CASTFRETQYF. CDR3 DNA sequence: TGTGCCAGCACCTTTAGGGAGACCCAGTACTTC.